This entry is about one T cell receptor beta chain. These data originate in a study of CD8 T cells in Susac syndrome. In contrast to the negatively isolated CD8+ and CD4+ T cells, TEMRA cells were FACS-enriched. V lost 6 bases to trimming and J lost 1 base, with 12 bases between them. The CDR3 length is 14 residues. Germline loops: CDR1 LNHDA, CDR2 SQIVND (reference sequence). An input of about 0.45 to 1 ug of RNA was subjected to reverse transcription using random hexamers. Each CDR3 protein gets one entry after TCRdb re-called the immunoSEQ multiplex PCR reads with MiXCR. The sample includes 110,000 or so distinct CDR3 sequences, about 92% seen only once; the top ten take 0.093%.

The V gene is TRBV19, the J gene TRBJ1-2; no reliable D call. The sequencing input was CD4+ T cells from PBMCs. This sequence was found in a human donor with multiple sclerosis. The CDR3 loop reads CASSAPGINYGYTF. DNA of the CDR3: TGTGCCAGTAGCGCTCCAGGTATTAACTATGGCTACACCTTC.